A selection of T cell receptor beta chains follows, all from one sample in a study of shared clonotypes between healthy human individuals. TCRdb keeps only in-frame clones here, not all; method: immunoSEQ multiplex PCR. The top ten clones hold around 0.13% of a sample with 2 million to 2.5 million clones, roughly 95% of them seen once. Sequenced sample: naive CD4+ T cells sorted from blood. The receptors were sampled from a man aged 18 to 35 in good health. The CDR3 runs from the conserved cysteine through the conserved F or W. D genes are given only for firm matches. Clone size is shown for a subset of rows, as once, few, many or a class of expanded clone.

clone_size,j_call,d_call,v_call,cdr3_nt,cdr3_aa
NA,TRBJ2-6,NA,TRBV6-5,TGTGCCAGCAGTCGACCAGGGTCTGGGGCCAACGTCCTGACTTTC,CASSRPGSGANVLTF
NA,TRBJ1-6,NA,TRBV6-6,TGTGCCAGCCGTATATCCCATAATTCACCCCTCCACTTT,CASRISHNSPLHF
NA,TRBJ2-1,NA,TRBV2,TGTGCCAGCAGGACTGGGGGCCGGGGGCCCTACAATGAGCAGTTCTTC,CASRTGGRGPYNEQFF
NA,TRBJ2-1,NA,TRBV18,TGTGCCAGCTCACCACCCGGTTCCAATGAGCAGTTCTTC,CASSPPGSNEQFF
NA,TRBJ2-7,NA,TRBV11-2,TGTGCCAGCAGACGTGGACGGAGCTCCTACGAGCAGTACTTC,CASRRGRSSYEQYF
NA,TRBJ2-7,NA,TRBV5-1,TGCGCCAGCAGCTTGGCCGGTGGGAGGTCCTCCTACGAGCAGTACTTC,CASSLAGGRSSYEQYF
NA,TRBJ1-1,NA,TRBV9,TGTGCCAGCAGCGTAGATGCAGGGAGTACTGAAGCTTTCTTT,CASSVDAGSTEAFF
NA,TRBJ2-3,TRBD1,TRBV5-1,TGCGCCAGCAGCACATCTGGGACAGGGGGCACAGATACGCAGTATTTT,CASSTSGTGGTDTQYF
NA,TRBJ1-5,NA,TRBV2,TGTGCCAGCAGTGAGCAGGGCGGGCAGCCCCAGCATTTT,CASSEQGGQPQHF
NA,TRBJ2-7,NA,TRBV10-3,TGTGCCATCAGTGAGTCTCCGGGACTCTCATCCTACGAGCAGTACTTC,CAISESPGLSSYEQYF
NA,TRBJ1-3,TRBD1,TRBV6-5,TGTGCCAGCAGACCAGGCGGGACAGGGGTCAACACCATATATTTT,CASRPGGTGVNTIYF
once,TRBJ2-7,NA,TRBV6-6,TGTGCCAGCAGTTACTCTTCTGAGGCCCTCACGGAGCAGTACTTC,CASSYSSEALTEQYF
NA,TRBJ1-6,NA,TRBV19,TGTGCCAGTAGTATTCGGGCTAGAACGGGATATAATTCACCCCTCCACTTT,CASSIRARTGYNSPLHF
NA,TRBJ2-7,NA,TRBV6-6,TGTGCCAGCAGTTCCCTCCATGGGACCTACGAGCAGTACTTC,CASSSLHGTYEQYF
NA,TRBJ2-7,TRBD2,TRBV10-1,TGCGCCAGCAGTGAGTCTAAACTAGCGGCCTACGAGCAGTACTTC,CASSESKLAAYEQYF
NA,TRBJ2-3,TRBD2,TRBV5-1,TGCGCCAGCAGTATAGCGGGAGCCCCAGATACGCAGTATTTT,CASSIAGAPDTQYF
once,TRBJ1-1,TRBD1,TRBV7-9,TGTGCCGTGGACAGGGGGCGGGATACTGAAGCTTTCTTT,CAVDRGRDTEAFF